Below, one T cell receptor beta chain is given with its context. The antigen remains unidentified. This specimen belongs to a study of breast tumors, draining lymph nodes, adjacent tissues. Overall study results and limits: Tumor repertoires ranked between lymph nodes and nontumor tissue in diversity, with V and J gene preferences. The data were judged consistent with most tumor T cells coming from lymph node and expanding in tumor. Luminal-like breast cancer showed significantly higher tumor–nontumor repertoire similarity than basal-like.

One entry per CDR3 protein, called by TCRdb with MiXCR from the multiplex PCR reads. The table records around 250,000 distinct CDR3 sequences, nearly 35% of them present only once. Samples came from axillary lymph nodes draining the breast cancer. V lost 4 bases to trimming and J lost 5 bases; unmatched junction nucleotides: 9. CDR3 size: 15 residues. The germline V gene has CDR1 SGHNT and CDR2 YYREEE (reference sequence). This TCR was recovered from a female donor with breast cancer. Some clones in this sample may be carry-over from other donors' samples. The genes are TRBV5-4 and TRBJ2-3; 8 nucleotides agree with TRBD1. Sequencing used axillary lymph node tissue. CDR3: CASSTRQGLGDTQYF. In nucleotides, the CDR3 is TGTGCCAGCAGCACTCGACAGGGGCTGGGAGATACGCAGTATTTT.